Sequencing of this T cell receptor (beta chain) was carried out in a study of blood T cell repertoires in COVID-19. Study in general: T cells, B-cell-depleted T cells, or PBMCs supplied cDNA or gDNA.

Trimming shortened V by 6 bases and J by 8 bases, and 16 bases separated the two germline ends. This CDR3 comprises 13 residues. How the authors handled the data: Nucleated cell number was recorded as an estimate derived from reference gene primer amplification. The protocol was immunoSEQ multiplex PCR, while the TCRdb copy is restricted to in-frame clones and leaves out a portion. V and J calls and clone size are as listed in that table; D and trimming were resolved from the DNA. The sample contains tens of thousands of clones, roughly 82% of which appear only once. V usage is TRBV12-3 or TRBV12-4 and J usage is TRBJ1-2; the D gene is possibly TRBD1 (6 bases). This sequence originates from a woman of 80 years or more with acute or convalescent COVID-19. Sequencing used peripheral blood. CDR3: CASSITGNGGYTF. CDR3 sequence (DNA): TGTGCCAGCAGCATAACAGGGAATGGCGGCTACACCTTC.